Below, 21 T cell receptor beta chains from the same sample are listed, as sequenced in a study of blood T cell repertoires in COVID-19. Profiled with immunoSEQ multiplex PCR; TCRdb holds only in-frame clones, not every one. The sample lists under 250,000 clones; approximately 81% were seen once. The specimen was PBMCs or T cells enriched from blood (not recorded which). The source of these receptors is a woman between 50 and 59 years old with acute COVID-19.

CDR3 DNA: TGTGCCAGTAGTATAGGCCAGGGTTACAACGAGCAGTACTTC. Translation gives CASSIGQGYNEQYF. V usage is TRBV19 and J usage is TRBJ2-7, with D perhaps matching TRBD1 (5 bases). V was shortened by 1 base and J by 5 bases, with 12 bases between the two germline ends. The germline CDR1 and CDR2 sequences are LNHDA and SQIVND (reference sequence). CDR3 length: 14 residues.

This clone appeared a single time. The chain links TRBV2 to TRBJ1-1; D is uncertain. Germline lookup yields CDR1 SNHLY and CDR2 FYNNEI. V lost 6 bases, J lost 0 bases, and 11 bases lay in between. The CDR3 runs 14 residues. The CDR3 reads CASRGGRVNTEAFF. The CDR3 DNA is TGTGCCAGCAGAGGAGGTAGGGTGAACACTGAAGCTTTCTTT.

The rearrangement joins TRBV11-3 to TRBJ2-5; no reliable D call. The V gene's germline CDR1 is SGHNT and CDR2 YENEEA. This CDR3 contains 14 residues. The ends were cut back, 5 bases at V and 0 bases at J, with 10 bases in the middle. The CDR3 nucleotides read TGTGCCAGCAGCCCTAGTGAAAACCAAGAGACCCAGTACTTC. This gives the protein CASSPSENQETQYF. Filled out from reference TRBV11-3 and TRBJ2-5, the complete variable domain reads EAGVVQSPRYKIIEKKQPVAFWCNPISGHNTLYWYLQNLGQGPELLIRYENEEAVDDSQLPKDRFSAERLKGVDSTLKIQPAELGDSAVYLCASSPSENQETQYFGPGTRLLVL.

This clone was seen ten or more times. In nucleotides, the CDR3 is TGTGCCAGCAGCCAGGGACTAGCGGATCACATTCAGTACTTC. It codes for CASSQGLADHIQYF. V and J are TRBV7-9 and TRBJ2-4; the match to TRBD2 covers 11 bases. V lost 5 bases to trimming and J lost 8 bases; unmatched junction nucleotides: 5. CDR3 size: 14 residues. Germline values: CDR1 SEHNR, CDR2 FQNEAQ (reference sequence).

The chain carries TRBV28 and TRBJ2-7, with a tentative D call TRBD1 (6 bases). Trimming removed 7 bases from V and 5 bases from J, with 12 bases in between. The CDR3 spans 12 residues. Germline V gene lookup returns CDR1 MDHEN and CDR2 SYDVKM. CDR3 in DNA: TGTGCCAGCACCACAGGGTATGACGAGCAGTACTTC. This encodes CASTTGYDEQYF. Using reference TRBV28 and TRBJ2-7 for the parts outside the CDR3, the full variable domain is DVKVTQSSRYLVKRTGEKVFLECVQDMDHENMFWYRQDPGLGLRLIYFSYDVKMKEKGDIPEGYSVSREKKERFSLILESASTNQTSMYLCASTTGYDEQYFGPGTRLTVT.

V usage is TRBV7-2 and J usage is TRBJ1-1, with a weak D call TRBD1 (5 bases). V gave up 6 bases and J gave up 1 base, with 9 bases separating them. CDR3 length equals 13 residues. Germline CDR1 and CDR2: SGHTA and FQGNSA. The CDR3 DNA reads as TGTGCCAGCAGACGACAGTGGAACACTGAAGCTTTCTTT. Encoded protein: CASRRQWNTEAFF.

The chain employs TRBV5-6 and TRBJ2-2; 10 bases align to TRBD2. The junction had 1 base not matched to a gene; V was cut back by 2 bases and J by 6 bases. The CDR3 contains 14 residues. Germline values: CDR1 SGHDT, CDR2 YYEEEE. CDR3 in amino acids: CASSFGLAAGELFF. The CDR3 nucleotides read TGTGCCAGCAGCTTCGGACTAGCGGCCGGGGAGCTGTTTTTT.

The chain has TRBV5-1 and TRBJ2-5; TRBD1 agrees at 8 bases. CDR1 and CDR2 (germline): SGHRS, YFSETQ. This CDR3 region has 17 residues. V lost 4 bases, J lost 4 bases, and 15 bases stayed unmatched. CDR3: CASSTGRTGWLTETQYF. The CDR3, as DNA: TGCGCCAGCAGCACGGGCCGGACAGGGTGGCTGACAGAGACCCAGTACTTC.

This chain joins TRBV27 and TRBJ1-6; no firm D call. CDR1 and CDR2 (germline): MNHEY, SMNVEV (reference sequence). Trimming removed 5 bases from V and 0 bases from J, with 14 bases in between. The CDR3 has 17 residues. CDR3 protein: CASSEKAVSSYNSPLHF. DNA of the CDR3: TGTGCCAGCAGTGAGAAAGCTGTTAGCTCCTATAATTCACCCCTCCACTTT.

This chain links TRBV3-1 (or the pseudogene TRBV3-2) with TRBJ1-5, with 7 positions matching TRBD1. Trimming removed 3 bases from V and 1 base from J; junction bases left unmatched: 15. Germline V CDR1 and CDR2: LGHDT, YNNKEL (reference sequence). The CDR3 runs to 19 residues. The DNA of the CDR3 is TGTGCCAGCAGCCACATCCGCGACAGGGTGTTGGTGAGCAATCAGCCCCAGCATTTT. Amino acid sequence: CASSHIRDRVLVSNQPQHF.

There are a few counts of this clone. The V call is TRBV5-8, the J call TRBJ1-2, with TRBD1 identical over 8 bases. V shed 4 bases, J shed 4 bases, and the junction held 6 bases outside the gene matches. The CDR3 has 14 amino acids. CDR1 is SGHTS and CDR2 is YDEGEE in the germline V gene. The CDR3 DNA is TGTGCCAGCAGCGTCCAGGGGGCAGCCTATGGCTACACCTTC. Amino acid sequence: CASSVQGAAYGYTF.

The rearrangement uses TRBV6-7 and TRBJ2-7; 8 bases match TRBD2. TRBV6-7 is designated an ORF whose function remains uncertain. Trimming took 2 bases from V and 7 from J; bases not matched to a gene: 10. The CDR3 has 15 amino acids. The CDR3 here is CASSYTGRGLWEQYF. CDR3 nucleotides: TGTGCCAGCAGTTACACCGGGAGGGGCTTATGGGAGCAGTACTTC.

The rearrangement links TRBV4-2 to TRBJ1-6; D is unresolved. Germline V CDR1 and CDR2: LGHNA, YNFKEQ. Trimming took 0 bases from V and 8 from J, leaving 11 bases between them. The CDR3 has 15 amino acids. The CDR3, as DNA: TGTGCCAGCAGCCAAGAGTACCTAGGCCATTCACCCCTCCACTTT. This gives the protein CASSQEYLGHSPLHF.

The rearrangement uses TRBV2 and TRBJ1-2; the D is unclear. The CDR3 totals 13 residues. Germline CDR1 is SNHLY and CDR2 is FYNNEI. Deletions cut 10 bases from V and 1 base from J, with 13 bases between. The CDR3 coding sequence is TGTGCCACTTCGTTCCGGGATAACTATGGCTACACCTTC. Protein: CATSFRDNYGYTF.

The chain links TRBV7-2 to TRBJ1-3, with no clear D. This CDR3 has 13 amino acids. V was cut by 3 bases and J by 4 bases, with 7 bases left in between. Germline V gives CDR1 SGHTA, CDR2 FQGNSA. CDR3 sequence reads: CASSLFPGNTIYF. DNA of the CDR3: TGTGCCAGCAGCTTGTTTCCAGGAAACACCATATATTTT.

There are a few counts of this clone. The chain carries TRBV7-2 and TRBJ2-7; tentative D call: TRBD1 (5 bases). V was shortened by 3 bases and J by 1 base, with 13 bases between the two germline ends. Per the germline V gene, CDR1 is SGHTA and CDR2 is FQGNSA. The CDR3 covers 15 residues. The CDR3 coding sequence is TGTGCCAGCAGCTTGCAGGGCAAGGGGTCCTACGAGCAGTACTTC. It is translated as CASSLQGKGSYEQYF.

The chain couples TRBV5-1 to TRBJ2-7; perhaps TRBD1 as D (6 bases). This CDR3 comprises 13 residues. In germline, CDR1 is SGHRS, CDR2 YFSETQ. With 0 bases removed from V and 5 bases from J, the gap between germline ends came to 9 bases. The CDR3 sequence is CASSLDRVNEQYF. The CDR3 DNA reads as TGCGCCAGCAGCTTGGACAGGGTCAACGAGCAGTACTTC.

The J gene is TRBJ1-3, the V gene TRBV6-5; 10 positions agree with TRBD1. The CDR3 runs 14 residues. The germline V gene has CDR1 MNHEY and CDR2 SVGAGI. Trimming cost V 6 bases and J 5 bases; bases outside gene matches: 4. CDR3 sequence (DNA): TGTGCCAGCAGAAAGGGACAGGGGAGAAACACCATATATTTT. This gives the protein CASRKGQGRNTIYF.

The V call is TRBV19, the J call TRBJ1-6, with D uncertain. V shed 1 base and J shed 5 bases, with 9 bases lying between them. Germline loops: CDR1 LNHDA, CDR2 SQIVND (reference sequence). CDR3 size: 15 residues. The CDR3 sequence: CASSIAGMDNSPLHF. Written as DNA, the CDR3 is TGTGCCAGTAGTATAGCCGGGATGGATAATTCACCCCTCCACTTT.

This chain uses TRBV12-3 or TRBV12-4 with TRBJ1-1, with D uncertain. CDR3 size: 12 residues. Trimming removed 0 bases at V and 3 bases at J, with 2 bases between. The CDR3: CASSLADTEAFF. The DNA for the CDR3 is TGTGCCAGCAGTTTAGCCGACACTGAAGCTTTCTTT.

The table lists this clone with a count of one. V usage is TRBV4-3 and J usage is TRBJ1-4; D may be TRBD1 (6 bases). Trimming took 2 bases from V and 3 from J, leaving 19 bases between them. Germline assignment: CDR1 LGHNA and CDR2 YSLEER. CDR3 length: 18 amino acids. The CDR3 loop reads CASSQSLGTSRSNEKLFF. Written as DNA, the CDR3 is TGCGCCAGCAGCCAAAGCCTCGGGACAAGTCGGTCTAATGAAAAACTGTTTTTT.